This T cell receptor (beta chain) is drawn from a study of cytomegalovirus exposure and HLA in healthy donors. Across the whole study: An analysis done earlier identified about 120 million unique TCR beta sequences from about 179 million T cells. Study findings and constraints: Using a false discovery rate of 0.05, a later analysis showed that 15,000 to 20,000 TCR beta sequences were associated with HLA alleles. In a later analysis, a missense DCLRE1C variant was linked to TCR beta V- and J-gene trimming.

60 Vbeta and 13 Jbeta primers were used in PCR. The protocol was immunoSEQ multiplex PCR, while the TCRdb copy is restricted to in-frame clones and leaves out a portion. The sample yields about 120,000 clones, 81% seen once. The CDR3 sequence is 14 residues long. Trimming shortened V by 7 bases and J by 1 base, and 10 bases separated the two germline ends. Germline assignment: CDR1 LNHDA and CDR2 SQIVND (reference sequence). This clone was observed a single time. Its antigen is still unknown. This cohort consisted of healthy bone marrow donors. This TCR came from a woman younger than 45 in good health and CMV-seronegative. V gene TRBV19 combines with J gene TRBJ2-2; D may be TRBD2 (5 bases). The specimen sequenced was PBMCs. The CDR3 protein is CASNGGWNTGELFF. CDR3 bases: TGTGCCAGTAACGGCGGGTGGAACACCGGGGAGCTGTTTTTT.